A single sample gave rise to the 27 T cell receptor beta chains below, sequenced in a study of memory CD4+ T cells and cytomegalovirus serostatus. Single viable CD3+CD4+CD8-CD45RO+ cells were sorted as the memory CD4+ T cells. Sequenced by immunoSEQ multiplex PCR; TCRdb stores in-frame clones only, minus some. Here the sample spans 60,000 to 75,000 clones, around 80% being singletons. Input material: memory CD4+ T cells from blood. These receptors all come from an adult in good health and CMV-seronegative. Some clones in this sample may be carry-over from other donors' samples.

This chain connects TRBV6-5 to TRBJ2-5; D possibly corresponds to TRBD2 (6 bases). V lost 2 bases, J lost 0 bases, and 7 bases lay in between. Germline V gives CDR1 MNHEY, CDR2 SVGAGI. CDR3 length: 14 residues. DNA for the CDR3: TGTGCCAGCAGTTACCGGGGGTACCAAGAGACCCAGTACTTC. Residues: CASSYRGYQETQYF.

The chain carries TRBV7-2 and TRBJ1-1; D is perhaps TRBD1 (6 bases). The germline V gene has CDR1 SGHTA and CDR2 FQGNSA. The CDR3 covers 13 residues. Deletions cut 2 bases from V and 10 bases from J, with 14 bases between. This CDR3 is CASSLNGGGGAFF. The CDR3, as DNA: TGTGCCAGCAGCTTAAATGGAGGAGGGGGAGCTTTCTTT.

This clone was seen only a few times. The chain couples TRBV7-9 to TRBJ2-1; D is unresolved. CDR3 length: 19 residues. Between the trimmed V and J ends, which lost 2 bases and 0 bases, there was a span of 20 bases. Germline CDR1 and CDR2: SEHNR and FQNEAQ (reference sequence). CDR3 sequence: CASSLISRHSPSSYNEQFF. The CDR3 region has the DNA TGTGCCAGCAGCTTAATCTCCCGTCACAGTCCCTCCTCCTACAATGAGCAGTTCTTC.

The J gene is TRBJ2-1, the V gene TRBV4-1; TRBD2 might be the D (5 bases). The CDR3 runs to 12 residues. The germline V gene has CDR1 MGHRA and CDR2 YSYEKL. Trimming cost V 4 bases and J 11 bases, with 12 bases left between them. CDR3 in DNA: TGCGCCAGCAGCCCTATAGCCGGGAAGCAGTTCTTC. It specifies CASSPIAGKQFF.

This clone was seen more than once but under ten times. This chain connects TRBV6-6 to TRBJ2-3, with 13 bases lining up with TRBD2. The germline CDR1 and CDR2 sequences are MNHNY and SVGAGI (reference sequence). V shed 2 bases, J shed 6 bases, and the junction held 5 bases outside the gene matches. This CDR3 is built from 16 residues. The CDR3, as DNA: TGTGCCAGCAGTTACCCACTAGCGGGGGGGCAGGATACGCAGTATTTT. It specifies CASSYPLAGGQDTQYF.

This chain links TRBV5-1 with TRBJ2-5; 11 bases align to TRBD2. The germline V gene encodes CDR1 SGHRS and CDR2 YFSETQ. The CDR3 is made up of 15 amino acids. J lost 6 bases, V lost 0 bases, and 4 bases had no gene match. This CDR3 reads CASSLVASGGKTQYF. The CDR3 nucleotides read TGCGCCAGCAGCTTGGTGGCTAGCGGGGGGAAGACCCAGTACTTC.

The rearrangement joins TRBV5-4 to TRBJ2-1, with D perhaps assigned TRBD1 or TRBD2 (5 bases each). The CDR3 has 14 residues. Germline CDR1 is SGHNT and CDR2 is YYREEE (reference sequence). V was trimmed by 3 bases and J by 7 bases, leaving 14 bases between them. CDR3 sequence: CASSSRTEGNEQFF. CDR3 in DNA: TGTGCCAGCAGCTCAAGGACTGAGGGGAATGAGCAGTTCTTC.

This sequence joins TRBV2 and TRBJ2-5; TRBD1 or TRBD2 may be the D gene (7 bases each). CDR3 length equals 14 residues. CDR1 is SNHLY, CDR2 FYNNEI, per germline. The ends were cut back, 5 bases at V and 4 bases at J, with 14 bases in the middle. In nucleotides, the CDR3 is TGTGCCAGCAGTCTACAGGGGAGGGGAGAGACCCAGTACTTC. It codes for CASSLQGRGETQYF. The full variable domain, completed using reference TRBV2 and TRBJ2-5, is EPEVTQTPSHQVTQMGQEVILRCVPISNHLYFYWYRQILGQKVEFLVSFYNNEISEKSEIFDDQFSVERPDGSNFTLKIRSTKLEDSAMYFCASSLQGRGETQYFGPGTRLLVL.

This chain links TRBV7-9 with TRBJ1-2; D is possibly TRBD1 (6 bases). CDR1 SEHNR and CDR2 FQNEAQ come from the germline V gene (reference sequence). V was clipped by 4 bases and J by 1 base, with 10 bases between them. This CDR3 is built from 14 residues. Written as DNA, the CDR3 is TGTGCCAGCAGCTGGGGACAAAATAACTATGGCTACACCTTC. The encoded protein is CASSWGQNNYGYTF.

This rearrangement joins TRBV28 to TRBJ2-7, with 7 positions matching TRBD2. Germline V gene lookup returns CDR1 MDHEN and CDR2 SYDVKM. The CDR3 runs to 14 residues. V dropped 5 bases and J dropped 5; count of bases not matched to a gene: 9. The CDR3 sequence: CASSLRGGENEQYF. The CDR3, as DNA: TGTGCCAGCAGTCTCCGGGGAGGGGAGAACGAGCAGTACTTC.

The rearrangement joins TRBV29-1 to TRBJ2-1; D may correspond to TRBD1 or TRBD2 (6 bases each). The germline V and J ends were trimmed by 8 bases and 10 bases, with 18 bases remaining between them. Per the germline V gene, CDR1 is SQVTM and CDR2 is ANQGSEA. The CDR3 extends over 12 amino acids. The CDR3 spells CSINGGTIEQFF. The CDR3 DNA reads TGCAGCATAAATGGGGGGACAATCGAGCAGTTCTTC.

This chain connects TRBV18 to TRBJ2-7; D is unclear. The CDR3 is 12 amino acids. Trimming shortened V by 3 bases and J by 5 bases, and 8 bases separated the two germline ends. CDR1 KGHSH and CDR2 LQKENI come from the germline V gene. CDR3 residues: CASSPYADEQYF. CDR3 bases: TGTGCCAGCTCACCCTATGCCGACGAGCAGTACTTC.

This chain links TRBV28 with TRBJ1-2, with a weak D call TRBD1 (6 bases). The CDR3 sequence is 14 residues long. Germline-derived CDR1 and CDR2 are MDHEN and SYDVKM. V gave up 5 bases and J gave up 3 bases, with 13 bases separating them. CDR3 in amino acids: CASSPPGEYYGYTF. CDR3 nucleotides: TGTGCCAGCAGTCCCCCAGGGGAGTACTATGGCTACACCTTC.

CDR3 DNA sequence: TGTGCCAGCAGCCAAGGAGACATCAGGGGGGACGAGCAGTACTTC. Its protein product is CASSQGDIRGDEQYF. This chain links TRBV7-2 with TRBJ2-7, with D perhaps TRBD1 (7 bases). The CDR3 covers 15 residues. CDR1 SGHTA and CDR2 FQGNSA come from the germline V gene. The germline V and J ends were trimmed by 5 bases and 5 bases, with 19 bases remaining between them.

This clone appeared a single time. This chain connects TRBV5-6 to TRBJ2-5, with 15 bases aligning to TRBD2. Trimming took 0 bases from V and 5 from J; bases not matched to a gene: 8. Germline CDR1 SGHDT, CDR2 YYEEEE. This CDR3 is 18 amino acids long. The CDR3 sequence: CASSLGRTSGGARETQYF. The DNA of the CDR3 is TGTGCCAGCAGCTTGGGACGGACTAGCGGGGGGGCGAGGGAGACCCAGTACTTC.

This chain connects TRBV7-6 to TRBJ2-2; the D is unclear. Germline lookup yields CDR1 SGHVS and CDR2 FNYEAQ. The ends were cut back, 5 bases at V and 5 bases at J, with 9 bases in the middle. The CDR3 length is 13 residues. This CDR3 is CASSPTVTGELFF. CDR3 coding DNA: TGTGCCAGCAGCCCCACGGTAACCGGGGAGCTGTTTTTT.

V and J are TRBV5-4 and TRBJ2-5, with a weak D call TRBD1 (5 bases). The germline V gene encodes CDR1 SGHNT and CDR2 YYREEE (reference sequence). The CDR3 totals 14 residues. V was pared by 1 base and J by 3 bases, with 10 bases between. In nucleotides, the CDR3 is TGTGCCAGCAGCTTGTCGGCAGGGAAAGAGACCCAGTACTTC. Translation gives CASSLSAGKETQYF.

This clone was counted only a few times. The V and J genes are TRBV27 and TRBJ2-5; TRBD2 might be the D (7 bases). The germline V and J ends were trimmed by 2 bases and 5 bases, with 18 bases remaining between them. CDR1 MNHEY and CDR2 SMNVEV come from the germline V gene (reference sequence). The CDR3 runs 16 residues. CDR3 nucleotides: TGTGCCAGCAGTTTAAGGGGAGGGGACACTGGGGAGACCCAGTACTTC. Its protein product is CASSLRGGDTGETQYF.

V usage is TRBV27 and J usage is TRBJ1-2; D is unclear. V was pared by 4 bases and J by 3 bases, with 9 bases between. Germline loops: CDR1 MNHEY, CDR2 SMNVEV (reference sequence). CDR3 size: 13 residues. CDR3 loop: CASSSGTYYGYTF. The CDR3 DNA reads TGTGCCAGCAGTTCGGGCACTTACTATGGCTACACCTTC.

V is TRBV7-2 and J is TRBJ1-2; a possible D gene is TRBD1 (5 bases). CDR3 length: 14 residues. Germline V lookup: CDR1 SGHTA, CDR2 FQGNSA. Trimming shortened V by 3 bases and J by 5 bases, and 13 bases separated the two germline ends. DNA for the CDR3: TGTGCCAGCAGCTTTACGACGGGGCGTTATGGCTACACCTTC. Protein: CASSFTTGRYGYTF.

V is TRBV29-1 and J is TRBJ1-4; 7 positions match TRBD1. Germline V gives CDR1 SQVTM, CDR2 ANQGSEA. CDR3 length equals 12 residues. V shed 4 bases, J shed 10 bases, and the junction held 6 bases outside the gene matches. The DNA of the CDR3 is TGCAGCGTTGGACGACAGGGTGGAAAACTGTTTTTT. Amino acids: CSVGRQGGKLFF.

The V and J genes are TRBV6-1 and TRBJ2-3; 8 bases agree with TRBD2. Germline CDR1 reads MNHNS; CDR2 reads SASEGT. With 2 bases clipped from V and 0 bases from J, the junction kept 16 bases outside the gene matches. The CDR3 has 20 residues. CDR3 residues: CASSERVASGSDTSTDTQYF. CDR3 bases: TGTGCCAGCAGTGAAAGGGTGGCTAGCGGGTCCGACACTAGCACAGATACGCAGTATTTT.

On this clone: A read error is possible here, since a much larger clone lies one base away. The chain links TRBV7-3 to TRBJ2-2, with TRBD2 matching over 8 bases. Per germline, CDR1 SGHTA and CDR2 FQGTGA. This CDR3 has 17 amino acids. CDR3 loop: CASSLRSSGLDTGGLFF. CDR3 DNA sequence: TGTGCCAGCAGCTTAAGGTCTAGCGGGCTAGACACCGGGGGGCTGTTTTTT.

The V and J genes are TRBV5-1 and TRBJ1-2, with no clear D. The V gene's germline CDR1 is SGHRS and CDR2 YFSETQ. The CDR3 has 14 amino acids. The V end was cut by 3 bases, the J end by 4 bases, with 13 bases between. The DNA of the CDR3 is TGCGCCAGCAGCTGGGAAGGTAGCCTCTATGGCTACACCTTC. This sequence encodes CASSWEGSLYGYTF.

There are a few counts of this clone. This chain uses TRBV6-1 with TRBJ1-5; D perhaps matches TRBD1 (5 bases). V dropped 8 bases and J dropped 5 bases, with 16 bases sitting between them. Germline V gene data show CDR1 as MNHNS and CDR2 as SASEGT. This CDR3 is built from 14 residues. CDR3 nucleotide sequence: TGTGCCAGCGTGGGTTGGGGGTTTGATCAGCCCCAGCATTTT. Amino acid sequence: CASVGWGFDQPQHF.

This clone has a handful of counts. The chain is built from TRBV9 and TRBJ2-1, with 7 nucleotides matching TRBD2. The V and J ends lost 0 bases and 8 bases, in that order; junction bases with no gene match: 5. Per germline, CDR1 SGDLS and CDR2 YYNGEE. The CDR3 contains 14 residues. CDR3 in DNA: TGTGCCAGCAGCGTAGCGGGGGGAAGGTATGAGCAGTTCTTC. It encodes CASSVAGGRYEQFF.

The rearrangement joins TRBV5-1 to TRBJ2-3; 9 positions agree with TRBD2. The CDR3 contains 15 residues. Looked up from germline, CDR1 is SGHRS and CDR2 is YFSETQ. Losses at the gene ends were 4 bases for V and 3 bases for J; bases not matched to a gene: 6. CDR3 nucleotides: TGCGCCAGCAGCCTTAACCTAGCGGGAACAGATACGCAGTATTTT. It is translated as CASSLNLAGTDTQYF.